A selection of T cell receptor beta chains follows, all from one sample in a study of blood T cell repertoires in COVID-19. Libraries were prepared by immunoSEQ multiplex PCR; TCRdb keeps only in-frame clonotypes and omits some of them. Here the sample spans about 330,000 clones, 65% to 90% being singletons. The sample taken for sequencing was peripheral blood. These receptors were obtained from a human donor in a cohort sampled during active COVID-19. Each CDR3 is given without its conserved first and last residue. The size field is filled for only some rows; it gives once, few, many or a size class.

clone size: few
V gene: TRBV3-1/TRBV3-2
J gene: TRBJ2-3
CDR3 protein: ASSQLSGVGDTQY

clone size: NA
V gene: TRBV5-8
J gene: TRBJ2-7
CDR3 protein: ASRTVLTGPSSWGIYEQY

clone size: many
V gene: TRBV6-6
J gene: TRBJ2-7
CDR3 protein: AARAGDLTYEQY

clone size: NA
V gene: TRBV24-1
J gene: TRBJ2-1
CDR3 protein: ATERDNEQF

clone size: once
V gene: TRBV5-8
J gene: TRBJ1-1
CDR3 protein: ASSYGQGLAF

clone size: NA
V gene: TRBV6-1
J gene: TRBJ2-3
CDR3 protein: ASSEANRGATDTQY

clone size: few
V gene: TRBV7-2
J gene: TRBJ2-1
CDR3 protein: ASSLQASYNEQF

clone size: NA
V gene: TRBV24-1
J gene: TRBJ1-2
CDR3 protein: ATSDSDRDGYT

clone size: NA
V gene: TRBV9
J gene: TRBJ1-2
CDR3 protein: ASSSTGTGGADGYT

clone size: NA
V gene: TRBV6-5
J gene: TRBJ2-6
CDR3 protein: ATTISGANVLT

clone size: once
V gene: TRBV3-1/TRBV3-2
J gene: TRBJ2-7
CDR3 protein: ASSPPWGDVYEQY

clone size: NA
V gene: TRBV7-8
J gene: TRBJ2-7
CDR3 protein: ASSSIGTDAPYEQY

clone size: NA
V gene: TRBV3-1/TRBV3-2
J gene: TRBJ2-3
CDR3 protein: ASSGSGTISTDTQY

clone size: once
V gene: TRBV20-1
J gene: TRBJ1-1
CDR3 protein: SARDQTEAF

clone size: NA
V gene: TRBV5-6
J gene: TRBJ2-3
CDR3 protein: ASSFRGIDTQY

clone size: NA
V gene: TRBV20-1
J gene: TRBJ1-4
CDR3 protein: SASPETGVEKLF

clone size: NA
V gene: TRBV10-2
J gene: TRBJ2-5
CDR3 protein: ASMGDRAGIQETQY

clone size: NA
V gene: TRBV5-6
J gene: TRBJ2-7
CDR3 protein: ASIRQGAWEDEQY

clone size: NA
V gene: TRBV19
J gene: TRBJ1-5
CDR3 protein: ASSIYRGGQGDKPQH

clone size: NA
V gene: TRBV7-3
J gene: TRBJ2-6
CDR3 protein: ASSPPGDSSGANVLT

clone size: NA
V gene: TRBV6-6
J gene: TRBJ1-5
CDR3 protein: ASTPGHLNQPQH

clone size: NA
V gene: TRBV5-6
J gene: TRBJ1-2
CDR3 protein: ASSTTGNSNQIANYGYT

clone size: NA
V gene: TRBV10-2
J gene: TRBJ2-1
CDR3 protein: ASRVTGMLNEQF

clone size: once
V gene: TRBV7-9
J gene: TRBJ1-1
CDR3 protein: ASSLGGGSTEAF

clone size: few
V gene: TRBV4-1
J gene: TRBJ1-6
CDR3 protein: ASSQESQRNSPLH

clone size: NA
V gene: TRBV4-1
J gene: TRBJ1-2
CDR3 protein: ASSQVDRPSLNYGYT

clone size: NA
V gene: TRBV6-2/TRBV6-3
J gene: TRBJ1-5
CDR3 protein: ASSYMRQPQH

clone size: NA
V gene: TRBV7-3
J gene: TRBJ2-1
CDR3 protein: ASSLGTGEQF

clone size: NA
V gene: TRBV5-5
J gene: TRBJ1-1
CDR3 protein: ASSLIARGNTEAF

clone size: NA
V gene: TRBV11-3
J gene: TRBJ2-3
CDR3 protein: ASSSGTSPADTQY

clone size: NA
V gene: TRBV3-1/TRBV3-2
J gene: TRBJ2-3
CDR3 protein: ASSQPSGVKDTQY

clone size: NA
V gene: TRBV5-4
J gene: TRBJ1-1
CDR3 protein: ASSPQGSRTEAF

clone size: NA
V gene: TRBV3-1/TRBV3-2
J gene: TRBJ1-4
CDR3 protein: ASSRRTEDNEKLF

clone size: NA
V gene: TRBV7-9
J gene: TRBJ1-2
CDR3 protein: ASSLEISRYT

clone size: once
V gene: TRBV19
J gene: TRBJ2-3
CDR3 protein: ASSHHRGRTDTQY

clone size: NA
V gene: TRBV18
J gene: TRBJ1-5
CDR3 protein: ASSPDRSQPQH

clone size: NA
V gene: TRBV7-8
J gene: TRBJ1-1
CDR3 protein: ASSLRWDSEAF

clone size: few
V gene: TRBV5-1
J gene: TRBJ1-4
CDR3 protein: ASSLGGGVREKLF

clone size: NA
V gene: TRBV6-1
J gene: TRBJ1-5
CDR3 protein: ASSGHYQGFNQPQH

clone size: NA
V gene: TRBV24-1
J gene: TRBJ2-3
CDR3 protein: ATSDPGQGVPSTQY

clone size: NA
V gene: TRBV2
J gene: TRBJ1-1
CDR3 protein: ASRGQGANEAF

clone size: once
V gene: TRBV19
J gene: TRBJ1-5
CDR3 protein: ASSGTGPQPQH